The 9 T cell receptor beta chains listed next were all sequenced from one sample in a study of response to subunit inactivated influenza vaccine. TCRdb itself ran the RT-PCR reads through MiXCR, one entry per CDR3 protein. The table shows approximately 570,000 distinct CDR3 sequences, with around 8% occurring only once. Material: PBMCs from blood, obtained roughly 24 months after vaccination. The origin of the receptors is a man aged 45 to 75 who received an inactivated influenza vaccine.

This chain connects TRBV2 to TRBJ1-2, with 10 positions matching TRBD1. The V segment lost 0 bases and the J segment 9 bases; nucleotides outside the gene matches: 7. Germline CDR1 is SNHLY and CDR2 is FYNNEI. This CDR3 spans 15 amino acids. The CDR3 coding sequence is TGTGCCAGCAGTGAAGCGCCGGGACAGGGGCGAAGCTACACCTTC. It yields the protein CASSEAPGQGRSYTF.

This clonotype was observed a handful of times. The rearrangement joins TRBV5-1 to TRBJ1-4, with D perhaps matching TRBD1 (6 bases). Germline V gene data show CDR1 as SGHRS and CDR2 as YFSETQ. The V end lost 0 bases, the J end lost 8 bases, and 14 bases lay between the germline ends. The CDR3 covers 15 residues. CDR3 region: CASSLDRESYEKLFF. The DNA of the CDR3 is TGCGCCAGCAGCTTGGACAGGGAATCTTACGAAAAACTGTTTTTT. Using reference TRBV5-1 and TRBJ1-4 for the parts outside the CDR3, the full variable domain is KAGVTQTPRYLIKTRGQQVTLSCSPISGHRSVSWYQQTPGQGLQFLFEYFSETQRNKGNFPGRFSGRQFSNSRSEMNVSTLELGDSALYLCASSLDRESYEKLFFGSGTQLSVL.

The J gene is TRBJ1-1, the V gene TRBV13; TRBD1 is a possible D gene (6 bases). Trimming shortened V by 5 bases and J by 4 bases, and 14 bases separated the two germline ends. Germline assignment: CDR1 PRHDT and CDR2 FYEKMQ (reference sequence). The CDR3 loop spans 14 amino acids. CDR3 loop: CASSPVGGGTEAFF. In DNA form, the CDR3 reads TGTGCCAGCAGCCCCGTAGGGGGAGGCACTGAAGCTTTCTTT.

The chain couples TRBV12-3 or TRBV12-4 to TRBJ2-7; no reliable D call. V was clipped by 3 bases and J by 4 bases, with 10 bases between them. The CDR3 extends over 13 amino acids. The CDR3 DNA reads as TGTGCCAGCAGTTTGAAGTTGGGATACGAGCAGTACTTC. The encoded protein is CASSLKLGYEQYF.

This clonotype was recorded many times. The chain joins TRBV6-1 to TRBJ1-5; 7 bases match TRBD1. In germline, CDR1 is MNHNS, CDR2 SASEGT. V gave up 6 bases and J gave up 6 bases; unmatched junction bases: 8. This CDR3 spans 14 amino acids. CDR3 loop: CASSLRQGGQPQHF. For the CDR3, the DNA is TGTGCCAGCAGCCTACGACAGGGCGGTCAGCCCCAGCATTTT.

The rearrangement uses TRBV7-2 and TRBJ2-3; the D call may be TRBD1 or TRBD2 (5 bases each). The ends were cut back, 2 bases at V and 0 bases at J, with 12 bases in the middle. CDR3 length: 16 amino acids. Germline CDR1 reads SGHTA; CDR2 reads FQGNSA. CDR3 residues: CASSLQGRYSTDTQYF. The DNA for the CDR3 is TGTGCCAGCAGCTTACAGGGACGGTATAGCACAGATACGCAGTATTTT. The whole variable domain, remainder taken from reference TRBV7-2 and TRBJ2-3, is GAGVSQSPSNKVTEKGKDVELRCDPISGHTALYWYRQSLGQGLEFLIYFQGNSAPDKSGLPSDRFSAERTGGSVSTLTIQRTQQEDSAVYLCASSLQGRYSTDTQYFGPGTRLTVL.

This clonotype was seen only a few times. The chain is built from TRBV3-1 and TRBJ2-7; D gene uncertain. V gave up 5 bases and J gave up 2 bases, with 16 bases separating them. The CDR3 is made up of 15 amino acids. Germline V CDR1 and CDR2: LGHDT, YNNKEL (reference sequence). CDR3 residues: CASSERAPGPYEQYF. Here the CDR3 DNA reads TGTGCCAGCAGCGAACGGGCTCCAGGCCCCTACGAGCAGTACTTC.

The sample holds a few counts of this clonotype. The chain joins TRBV20-1 to TRBJ1-2; a weak D match, TRBD1 (6 bases). Germline V gene data show CDR1 as DFQATT and CDR2 as SNEGSKA (reference sequence). V gave up 6 bases and J gave up 1 base, with 12 bases separating them. The CDR3 totals 13 residues. CDR3 protein: CSARRQDNYGYTF. Written as DNA, the CDR3 is TGCAGTGCACGGAGACAGGATAACTATGGCTACACCTTC.

This chain links TRBV7-2 with TRBJ1-2; TRBD1 might be the D (6 bases). The CDR3 covers 12 residues. Germline V gives CDR1 SGHTA, CDR2 FQGNSA. V lost 7 bases and J 4 bases, leaving 10 bases between the germline ends. The CDR3 DNA follows: TGTGCCAGCAACAGGGAGAGCTATGGCTACACCTTC. Residues: CASNRESYGYTF.